The rows below give T cell receptor beta chains drawn from one sample of a study of Tregs in tolerant kidney transplant recipients. Profiling relied on immunoSEQ multiplex PCR, and the TCRdb table lists in-frame clones only, not all of them. The sample lists some 50,000 clones, 89% occurring once. The specimen comprised CD8+ T cells from blood (PBMCs), sampled 12 months after the transplant. The source is a human patient who received a combined kidney and bone marrow transplant. Some T cells here may be from the graft donor. Both conserved end residues are part of each CDR3. A D gene is named only where the DNA matches it firmly. A row's size may be missing; if present it is once, few, many or a size class.

clone_size d_call j_call v_call cdr3_nt cdr3_aa
. . TRBJ1-1 TRBV6-5 TGTGCCAGCAGCCACGGGGAGAACACTGAAGCTTTCTTT CASSHGENTEAFF
. TRBD2 TRBJ2-7 TRBV7-6 TGTGCCAGCAGCGTGGGGGGAGGGCCCTACGAGCAGTACTTC CASSVGGGPYEQYF
. . TRBJ2-3 TRBV11-2 TGTGCCAGCAGCTTGGGGGGAGGCACAGATACGCAGTATTTT CASSLGGGTDTQYF
once . TRBJ1-1 TRBV4-2 TGTGCCAGCAGCCCCCTCGGAGGCGGGGAAGGGCTGAACACTGAAGCTTTCTTT CASSPLGGGEGLNTEAFF
. . TRBJ2-7 TRBV11-2 TGTGCCAGCAGCATCGGGACCTACGAGCAGTACTTC CASSIGTYEQYF
. TRBD1 TRBJ1-5 TRBV30 TGTGCCTGGAGACAGGGGGCTCAGCCCCAGCATTTT CAWRQGAQPQHF
medium-sized TRBD1 TRBJ1-5 TRBV6-5 TGTGCCAGCAGACGGACAGGGCGCAATCAGCCCCAGCATTTT CASRRTGRNQPQHF
. TRBD2 TRBJ2-1 TRBV2 TGTGCCAATGGGGGACTAGCGGGGGGTTCGAGCTCCTACAATGAGCAGTTCTTC CANGGLAGGSSSYNEQFF
. . TRBJ2-5 TRBV11-3 TGTGCCAGCAGCTTCCGGACAAAGCAAGAGACCCAGTACTTC CASSFRTKQETQYF
. . TRBJ1-2 TRBV27 TGTGCCAGCAGTAGCGGGGGGGGCTATGGCTACACCTTC CASSSGGGYGYTF
. . TRBJ2-1 TRBV15 TGTGCCACCAGCAGAGACGGCAGCCAGCGCTACAATGAGCAGTTCTTC CATSRDGSQRYNEQFF
. . TRBJ2-7 TRBV7-2 TGTGCCAGCAGCTTATCCCGGGGACAAGCCTACGAGCAGTACTTC CASSLSRGQAYEQYF
. . TRBJ2-7 TRBV7-9 TGTGCCAGCAGCTTAGTCCTCGAGCAGTACTTC CASSLVLEQYF
. . TRBJ2-7 TRBV19 TGTGCCAGTAGTATCGGGGGATCCGAGCAGTACTTC CASSIGGSEQYF
. . TRBJ2-2 TRBV27 TGTGCCAGCAGTTTAGGGCGCTACACCGGGGAGCTGTTTTTT CASSLGRYTGELFF